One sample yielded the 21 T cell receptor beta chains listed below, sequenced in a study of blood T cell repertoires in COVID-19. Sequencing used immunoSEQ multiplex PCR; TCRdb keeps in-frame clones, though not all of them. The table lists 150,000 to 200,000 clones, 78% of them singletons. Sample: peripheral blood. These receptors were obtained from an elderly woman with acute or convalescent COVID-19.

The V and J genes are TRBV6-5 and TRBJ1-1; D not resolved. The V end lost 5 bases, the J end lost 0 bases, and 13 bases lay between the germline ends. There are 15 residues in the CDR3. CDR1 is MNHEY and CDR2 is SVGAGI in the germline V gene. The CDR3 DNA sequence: TGTGCCAGCAGTCGCCACGAGCCTTTGAACACTGAAGCTTTCTTT. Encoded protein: CASSRHEPLNTEAFF.

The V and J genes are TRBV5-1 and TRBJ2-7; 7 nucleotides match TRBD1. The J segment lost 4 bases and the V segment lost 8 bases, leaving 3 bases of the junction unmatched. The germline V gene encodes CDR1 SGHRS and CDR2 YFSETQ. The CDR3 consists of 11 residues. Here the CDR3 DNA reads TGCGCCAGTACAGGGGAGTACGAGCAGTACTTC. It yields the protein CASTGEYEQYF.

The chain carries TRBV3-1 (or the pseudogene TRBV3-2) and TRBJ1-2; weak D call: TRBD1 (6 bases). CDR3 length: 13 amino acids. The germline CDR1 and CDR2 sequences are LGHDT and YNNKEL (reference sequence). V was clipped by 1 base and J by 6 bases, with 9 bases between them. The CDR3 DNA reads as TGTGCCAGCAGCCAAGCGGGACAAGATGGCTACACCTTC. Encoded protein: CASSQAGQDGYTF.

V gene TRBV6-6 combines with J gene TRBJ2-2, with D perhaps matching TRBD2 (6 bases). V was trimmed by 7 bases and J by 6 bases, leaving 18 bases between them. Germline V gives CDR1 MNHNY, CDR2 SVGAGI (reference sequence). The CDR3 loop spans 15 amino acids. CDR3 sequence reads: CASTHWDFSPGELFF. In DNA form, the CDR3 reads TGTGCCAGCACTCACTGGGACTTTTCCCCCGGGGAGCTGTTTTTT.

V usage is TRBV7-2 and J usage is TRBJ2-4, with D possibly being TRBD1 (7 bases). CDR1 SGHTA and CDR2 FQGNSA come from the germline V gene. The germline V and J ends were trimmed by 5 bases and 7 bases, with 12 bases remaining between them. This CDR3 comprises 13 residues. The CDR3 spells CASSTRGRNIQYF. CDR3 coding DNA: TGTGCCAGCAGCACCAGGGGGAGGAACATTCAGTACTTC.

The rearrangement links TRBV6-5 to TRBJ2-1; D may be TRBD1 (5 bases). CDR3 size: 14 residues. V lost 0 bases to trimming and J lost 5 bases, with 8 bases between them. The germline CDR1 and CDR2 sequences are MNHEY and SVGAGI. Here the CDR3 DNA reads TGTGCCAGCAGTTACTCCCGACAGCACAATGAGCAGTTCTTC. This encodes CASSYSRQHNEQFF.

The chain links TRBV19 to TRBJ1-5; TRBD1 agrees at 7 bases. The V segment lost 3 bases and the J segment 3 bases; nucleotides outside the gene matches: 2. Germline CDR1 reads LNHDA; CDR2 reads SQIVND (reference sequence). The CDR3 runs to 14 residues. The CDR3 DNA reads TGTGCCAGTAGTATGGGACAGTACAATCAGCCCCAGCATTTT. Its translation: CASSMGQYNQPQHF. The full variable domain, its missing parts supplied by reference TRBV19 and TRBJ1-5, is DGGITQSPKYLFRKEGQNVTLSCEQNLNHDAMYWYRQDPGQGLRLIYYSQIVNDFQKGDIAEGYSVSREKKESFPLTVTSAQKNPTAFYLCASSMGQYNQPQHFGDGTRLSIL.

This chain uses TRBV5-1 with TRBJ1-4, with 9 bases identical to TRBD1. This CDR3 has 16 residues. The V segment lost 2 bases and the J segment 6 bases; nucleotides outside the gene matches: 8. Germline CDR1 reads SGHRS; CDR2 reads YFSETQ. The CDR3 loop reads CASSLFSQGADEKLFF. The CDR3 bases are TGCGCCAGCAGCTTATTTTCACAGGGGGCGGATGAAAAACTGTTTTTT.

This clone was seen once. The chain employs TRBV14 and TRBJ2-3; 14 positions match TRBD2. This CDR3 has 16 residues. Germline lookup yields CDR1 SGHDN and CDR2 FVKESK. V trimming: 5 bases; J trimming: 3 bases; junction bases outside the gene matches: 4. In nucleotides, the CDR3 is TGTGCCAGCAGCTGGGGACTAGCGGGAGTAACAGATACGCAGTATTTT. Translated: CASSWGLAGVTDTQYF.

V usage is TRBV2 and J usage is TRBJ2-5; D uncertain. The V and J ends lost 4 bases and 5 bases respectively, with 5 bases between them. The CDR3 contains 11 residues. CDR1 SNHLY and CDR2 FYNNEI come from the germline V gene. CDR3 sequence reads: CASSARETQYF. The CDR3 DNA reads TGTGCCAGCAGTGCTAGGGAGACCCAGTACTTC.

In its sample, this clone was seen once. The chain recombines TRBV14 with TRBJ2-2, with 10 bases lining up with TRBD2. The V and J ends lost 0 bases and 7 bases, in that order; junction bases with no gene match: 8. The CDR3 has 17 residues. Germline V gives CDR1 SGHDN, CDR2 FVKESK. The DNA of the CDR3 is TGTGCCAGCAGCCAAGATAGGAGCGGGAGGGCCCTCGGGGAGCTGTTTTTT. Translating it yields CASSQDRSGRALGELFF.

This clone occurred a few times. The CDR3 spells CASTRGYGYTF. CDR3 DNA sequence: TGTGCCAGCACCCGGGGGTATGGCTACACCTTC. V usage is TRBV6-5 and J usage is TRBJ1-2; D is possibly TRBD1 (5 bases). The CDR3 is 11 residues long. The V end lost 7 bases, the J end lost 5 bases, and 8 bases lay between the germline ends. Germline-derived CDR1 and CDR2 are MNHEY and SVGAGI.

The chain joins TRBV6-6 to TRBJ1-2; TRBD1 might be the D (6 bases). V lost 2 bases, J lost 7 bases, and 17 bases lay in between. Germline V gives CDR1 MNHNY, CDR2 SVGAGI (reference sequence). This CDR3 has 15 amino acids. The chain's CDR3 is CASSYEVRGAGGYTF. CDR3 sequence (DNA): TGTGCCAGCAGTTACGAAGTCCGGGGGGCGGGTGGCTACACCTTC.

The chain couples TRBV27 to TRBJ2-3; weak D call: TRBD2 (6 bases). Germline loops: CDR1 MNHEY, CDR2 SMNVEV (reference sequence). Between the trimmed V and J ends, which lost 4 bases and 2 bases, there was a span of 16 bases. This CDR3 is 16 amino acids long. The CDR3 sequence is CASSSGTGWDTDTQYF. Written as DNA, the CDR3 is TGTGCCAGCAGTTCGGGGACTGGCTGGGACACAGATACGCAGTATTTT.

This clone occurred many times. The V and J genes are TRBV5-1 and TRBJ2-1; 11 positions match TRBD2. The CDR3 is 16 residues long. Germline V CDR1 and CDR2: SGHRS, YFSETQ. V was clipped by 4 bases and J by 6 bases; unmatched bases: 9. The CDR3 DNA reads TGCGCCAGCAGCCCCATAGCGGGAGGGGTAGGCAATGAGCAGTTCTTC. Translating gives CASSPIAGGVGNEQFF. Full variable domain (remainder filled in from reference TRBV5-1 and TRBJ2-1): KAGVTQTPRYLIKTRGQQVTLSCSPISGHRSVSWYQQTPGQGLQFLFEYFSETQRNKGNFPGRFSGRQFSNSRSEMNVSTLELGDSALYLCASSPIAGGVGNEQFFGPGTRLTVL.

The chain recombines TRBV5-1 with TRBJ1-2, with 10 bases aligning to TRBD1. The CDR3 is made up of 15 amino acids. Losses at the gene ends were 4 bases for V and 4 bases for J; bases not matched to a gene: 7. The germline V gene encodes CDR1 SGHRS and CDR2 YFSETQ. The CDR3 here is CASSVGQGPGYGYTF. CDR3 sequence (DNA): TGCGCCAGCAGCGTGGGACAGGGGCCAGGCTATGGCTACACCTTC.

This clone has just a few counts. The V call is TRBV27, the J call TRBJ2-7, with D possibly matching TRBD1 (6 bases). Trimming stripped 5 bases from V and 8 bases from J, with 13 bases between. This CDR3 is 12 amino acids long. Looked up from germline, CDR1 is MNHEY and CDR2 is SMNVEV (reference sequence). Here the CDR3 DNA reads TGTGCCAGCAGTCAATCGGACAGTAAGCAGTACTTC. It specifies CASSQSDSKQYF.

The DNA for the CDR3 is TGTGCCAGCAGGCGACAGGGGGATACTCTGGAGACCCAGTACTTC. Its translation is CASRRQGDTLETQYF. The chain links TRBV7-2 to TRBJ2-5; 9 positions agree with TRBD1. Germline lookup yields CDR1 SGHTA and CDR2 FQGNSA. Trimming removed 6 bases from V and 5 bases from J; junction bases left unmatched: 10. The CDR3 runs 15 residues.

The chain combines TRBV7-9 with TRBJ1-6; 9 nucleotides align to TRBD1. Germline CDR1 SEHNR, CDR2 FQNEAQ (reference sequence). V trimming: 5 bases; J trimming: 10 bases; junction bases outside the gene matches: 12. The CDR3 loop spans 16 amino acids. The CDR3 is CASSRPGTGYGSPLHF. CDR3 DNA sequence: TGTGCCAGCAGCCGACCCGGGACAGGGTACGGGTCACCCCTCCACTTT.

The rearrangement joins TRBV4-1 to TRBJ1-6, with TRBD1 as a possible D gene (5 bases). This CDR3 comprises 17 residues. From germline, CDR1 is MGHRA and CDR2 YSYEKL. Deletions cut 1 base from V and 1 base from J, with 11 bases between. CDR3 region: CASSQASGGSYNSPLHF. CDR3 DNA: TGCGCCAGCAGCCAAGCTAGCGGGGGGTCCTATAATTCACCCCTCCACTTT.

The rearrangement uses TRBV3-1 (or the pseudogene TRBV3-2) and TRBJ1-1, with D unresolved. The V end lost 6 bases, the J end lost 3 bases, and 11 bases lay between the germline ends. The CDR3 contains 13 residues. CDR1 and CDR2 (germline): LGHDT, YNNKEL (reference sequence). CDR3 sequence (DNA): TGTGCCAGCAGTCGAAGCGCGGACACTGAAGCTTTCTTT. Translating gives CASSRSADTEAFF.